This T cell receptor beta chain was retrieved from a study of blood T cell repertoires in COVID-19. This clone showed up just a few times. In the authors' methods: It was from reference gene primer amplification that nucleated cell counts were estimated. Sequencing used immunoSEQ multiplex PCR; TCRdb keeps in-frame clones, though not all of them. That table is the source of V, J and clone size, and D and trimming were worked out from the DNA. The data contain more than 150,000 clones, about nine tenths of them singletons. This clonotype was sampled from a man aged 35 to 55 with acute or convalescent COVID-19. What was sequenced was peripheral blood.

The CDR3 DNA sequence: TGTGCCAGCAGCTCGAGGGTCTCTAGCGGGGGCACAGATACGCAGTATTTT. Translation: CASSSRVSSGGTDTQYF. The chain couples TRBV7-9 to TRBJ2-3; TRBD2 matches at 9 bases. CDR1 and CDR2 from the germline V gene are SEHNR and FQNEAQ (reference sequence). This CDR3 comprises 17 residues. V was pared by 4 bases and J by 1 base, with 9 bases of the junction left unmatched.